The rows below give T cell receptor beta chains drawn from one sample of a study of T-cell memory formation after mild COVID-19. TCRdb ran MiXCR on the 5' RACE reads and lists one entry per CDR3 protein. The data contain about 470,000 distinct CDR3 sequences, 20% to 30% of them seen just once; the ten biggest clones take up around 13%. The sequencing sample was made of PBMCs or a T cell subset sorted from them (not recorded which). The receptors were gathered from an adult woman who had mild COVID-19 (a few samples of this study predate the infection). Cell type and time point are not known. Each CDR3 is given with its conserved first and last residue. A D gene is named only where the DNA matches it firmly. The size of a clone is reported for some rows only, either as once, few or many, or as a class for expanded clones.

v_gene: TRBV13; d_gene: TRBD1; len: 15; abundance: NA; j_gene: TRBJ1-4; CDR3aa: CASSQGGWQYEKLFF; CDR3nt: TGTGCCAGCAGCCAGGGGGGGTGGCAGTATGAAAAACTGTTTTTT
v_gene: TRBV21-1; d_gene: NA; len: 17; abundance: few; j_gene: TRBJ2-1; CDR3aa: CASSKALLASSYNEQFF; CDR3nt: TGTGCCAGCAGCAAAGCGCTACTAGCCTCCTCCTACAATGAGCAGTTCTTC
v_gene: TRBV7-8; d_gene: TRBD1; len: 16; abundance: few; j_gene: TRBJ2-5; CDR3aa: CASSPDRVSPLETQYF; CDR3nt: TGTGCCAGCAGCCCCGACAGGGTTTCTCCCCTGGAGACCCAGTACTTC
v_gene: TRBV9; d_gene: TRBD2; len: 15; abundance: NA; j_gene: TRBJ2-7; CDR3aa: CASSPSGGQAYEQYF; CDR3nt: TGTGCCAGCAGCCCAAGCGGGGGACAAGCCTACGAGCAGTACTTC
v_gene: TRBV7-9; d_gene: TRBD1; len: 15; abundance: NA; j_gene: TRBJ2-7; CDR3aa: CASSPPGQGHYEQYF; CDR3nt: TGTGCCAGCAGCCCCCCGGGACAGGGACACTACGAGCAGTACTTC
v_gene: TRBV20-1; d_gene: TRBD2; len: 17; abundance: few; j_gene: TRBJ2-4; CDR3aa: CSARKRTSGVAKNIQYF; CDR3nt: TGCAGTGCTAGAAAGAGGACTAGCGGAGTAGCCAAAAACATTCAGTACTTC
v_gene: TRBV20-1; d_gene: NA; len: 15; abundance: few; j_gene: TRBJ1-4; CDR3aa: CSARALRDTNEKLFF; CDR3nt: TGCAGTGCTAGAGCACTCCGGGACACCAATGAAAAACTGTTTTTT
v_gene: TRBV2; d_gene: TRBD1; len: 13; abundance: many; j_gene: TRBJ2-7; CDR3aa: CASSRQGAHEQYF; CDR3nt: TGTGCCAGCAGCCGACAGGGGGCCCACGAGCAGTACTTC
v_gene: TRBV6-5; d_gene: TRBD1; len: 19; abundance: NA; j_gene: TRBJ2-7; CDR3aa: CASSYSKSWDRARSYEQYF; CDR3nt: TGTGCCAGCAGTTACTCGAAGTCCTGGGACAGGGCCCGCTCCTACGAGCAGTACTTC
v_gene: TRBV11-3; d_gene: NA; len: 14; abundance: NA; j_gene: TRBJ2-4; CDR3aa: CASSDRMPKNIQYF; CDR3nt: TGTGCCAGCAGCGATCGGATGCCCAAAAACATTCAGTACTTC
v_gene: TRBV5-1; d_gene: NA; len: 11; abundance: many; j_gene: TRBJ2-7; CDR3aa: CASSLADEQYF; CDR3nt: TGCGCCAGCAGCTTGGCCGATGAGCAGTACTTC
v_gene: TRBV7-9; d_gene: NA; len: 17; abundance: NA; j_gene: TRBJ1-3; CDR3aa: CASSFLLTLNSGNTIYF; CDR3nt: TGTGCCAGCAGCTTTCTATTGACACTTAACTCTGGAAACACCATATATTTT
v_gene: TRBV15; d_gene: TRBD2; len: 17; abundance: NA; j_gene: TRBJ2-3; CDR3aa: CATSSSGLAGVGDTQYF; CDR3nt: TGTGCCACCAGCAGTTCGGGACTAGCGGGGGTGGGAGATACGCAGTATTTT
v_gene: TRBV5-1; d_gene: TRBD2; len: 14; abundance: many; j_gene: TRBJ2-1; CDR3aa: CASSSTSGYNEQFF; CDR3nt: TGCGCCAGCAGCTCAACTAGCGGGTACAATGAGCAGTTCTTC
v_gene: TRBV3-1; d_gene: NA; len: 14; abundance: few; j_gene: TRBJ1-1; CDR3aa: CASSRNQGGTEAFF; CDR3nt: TGTGCCAGCAGCCGGAATCAGGGAGGCACTGAAGCTTTCTTT
v_gene: TRBV6-6; d_gene: NA; len: 15; abundance: NA; j_gene: TRBJ1-1; CDR3aa: CASSKPTGPFWEAFF; CDR3nt: TGTGCCAGCAGTAAACCGACAGGCCCCTTCTGGGAAGCTTTCTTT
v_gene: TRBV29-1; d_gene: TRBD2; len: 16; abundance: NA; j_gene: TRBJ2-7; CDR3aa: CSVEDQTSGSIYEQYF; CDR3nt: TGCAGCGTTGAAGATCAAACTAGCGGGAGTATCTACGAGCAGTACTTC
v_gene: TRBV4-1; d_gene: TRBD2; len: 17; abundance: many; j_gene: TRBJ2-3; CDR3aa: CASSQGLAGGRTDTQYF; CDR3nt: TGCGCCAGCAGCCAAGGACTAGCGGGGGGCCGCACAGATACGCAGTATTTT
v_gene: TRBV4-2; d_gene: TRBD2; len: 16; abundance: NA; j_gene: TRBJ2-1; CDR3aa: CASSQDSGGVYNEQFF; CDR3nt: TGTGCCAGCAGCCAAGATTCGGGGGGGGTGTACAATGAGCAGTTCTTC
v_gene: TRBV9; d_gene: NA; len: 13; abundance: NA; j_gene: TRBJ1-3; CDR3aa: CASSVVGGNTIYF; CDR3nt: TGTGCCAGCAGCGTAGTAGGGGGAAACACCATATATTTT
v_gene: TRBV29-1; d_gene: TRBD1; len: 13; abundance: many; j_gene: TRBJ2-2; CDR3aa: CSVRGGAAGELFF; CDR3nt: TGCAGCGTTCGAGGGGGCGCTGCCGGGGAGCTGTTTTTT
v_gene: TRBV5-1; d_gene: TRBD1; len: 16; abundance: NA; j_gene: TRBJ2-5; CDR3aa: CASSLAPTGGLETQYF; CDR3nt: TGCGCCAGCAGCTTGGCCCCGACAGGGGGCCTCGAGACCCAGTACTTC
v_gene: TRBV19; d_gene: NA; len: 15; abundance: NA; j_gene: TRBJ1-4; CDR3aa: CASSTQGGLDEKLFF; CDR3nt: TGTGCCAGTAGTACCCAGGGAGGCCTGGACGAAAAACTGTTTTTT
v_gene: TRBV19; d_gene: TRBD2; len: 14; abundance: few; j_gene: TRBJ2-1; CDR3aa: CASSPRGGRNEQFF; CDR3nt: TGTGCCAGTAGTCCCCGGGGGGGCCGAAATGAGCAGTTCTTC
v_gene: TRBV12-3/TRBV12-4; d_gene: NA; len: 14; abundance: NA; j_gene: TRBJ2-3; CDR3aa: CASRRVASTDTQYF; CDR3nt: TGTGCCAGCAGGCGAGTAGCAAGCACAGATACGCAGTATTTT
v_gene: TRBV29-1; d_gene: TRBD2; len: 13; abundance: many; j_gene: TRBJ2-7; CDR3aa: CSVRTSGSHEQYF; CDR3nt: TGCAGCGTCCGGACTAGCGGGAGTCACGAGCAGTACTTC
v_gene: TRBV6-5; d_gene: TRBD1; len: 16; abundance: NA; j_gene: TRBJ1-4; CDR3aa: CASSYHPHRGNEKLFF; CDR3nt: TGTGCCAGCAGTTACCACCCCCACAGGGGGAATGAAAAACTGTTTTTT
v_gene: TRBV12-3/TRBV12-4; d_gene: TRBD2; len: 14; abundance: NA; j_gene: TRBJ2-1; CDR3aa: CASTRTSGRNEQFF; CDR3nt: TGTGCCAGCACCCGGACTAGCGGGAGAAATGAGCAGTTCTTC
v_gene: TRBV6-5; d_gene: NA; len: 16; abundance: NA; j_gene: TRBJ2-2; CDR3aa: CASSYLSGGRNLELFF; CDR3nt: TGTGCCAGCAGTTACTTATCAGGCGGAAGAAATTTGGAGCTGTTTTTT
v_gene: TRBV2; d_gene: TRBD2; len: 18; abundance: NA; j_gene: TRBJ2-1; CDR3aa: CASWDLQVTSGRGNEQFF; CDR3nt: TGTGCCAGCTGGGACTTGCAAGTTACTAGCGGGAGGGGCAATGAGCAGTTCTTC
v_gene: TRBV7-9; d_gene: NA; len: 12; abundance: NA; j_gene: TRBJ1-1; CDR3aa: CASSLRVPEAFF; CDR3nt: TGTGCCAGCAGCTTGAGGGTTCCTGAAGCTTTCTTT
v_gene: TRBV12-3/TRBV12-4; d_gene: TRBD1; len: 14; abundance: NA; j_gene: TRBJ2-7; CDR3aa: CASRGGTGKYEQYF; CDR3nt: TGTGCCAGCAGGGGGGGGACAGGGAAGTACGAGCAGTACTTC
v_gene: TRBV5-1; d_gene: NA; len: 14; abundance: few; j_gene: TRBJ2-7; CDR3aa: CASQEGSGLYEQYF; CDR3nt: TGCGCCAGCCAAGAGGGTTCGGGCCTCTACGAGCAGTACTTC
v_gene: TRBV6-5; d_gene: NA; len: 15; abundance: NA; j_gene: TRBJ1-1; CDR3aa: CASSYRPQVSTEAFF; CDR3nt: TGTGCCAGCAGTTACCGGCCTCAGGTGAGCACTGAAGCTTTCTTT
v_gene: TRBV21-1; d_gene: NA; len: 13; abundance: once; j_gene: TRBJ1-1; CDR3aa: CASSKWENTEAFF; CDR3nt: TGTGCCAGCAGCAAATGGGAGAACACTGAAGCTTTCTTT
v_gene: TRBV19; d_gene: NA; len: 16; abundance: NA; j_gene: TRBJ2-1; CDR3aa: CASSISPGPSYNEQFF; CDR3nt: TGTGCCAGTAGTATATCCCCGGGACCAAGCTACAATGAGCAGTTCTTC
v_gene: TRBV20-1; d_gene: NA; len: 14; abundance: NA; j_gene: TRBJ1-2; CDR3aa: CSAREGARRHGYTF; CDR3nt: TGCAGTGCTAGAGAGGGAGCCCGTCGACATGGCTACACCTTC
v_gene: TRBV3-1; d_gene: NA; len: 15; abundance: NA; j_gene: TRBJ2-3; CDR3aa: CASSQDQPGIDTQYF; CDR3nt: TGTGCCAGCAGCCAAGATCAACCGGGAATAGATACGCAGTATTTT
v_gene: TRBV3-1; d_gene: TRBD2; len: 15; abundance: few; j_gene: TRBJ2-5; CDR3aa: CASSTRLAPMETQYF; CDR3nt: TGTGCCAGCAGCACCCGACTAGCCCCCATGGAGACCCAGTACTTC
v_gene: TRBV24-1; d_gene: NA; len: 16; abundance: NA; j_gene: TRBJ2-5; CDR3aa: CATSDPSTLDLETQYF; CDR3nt: TGTGCCACCAGTGATCCCTCGACCCTAGATCTGGAGACCCAGTACTTC
v_gene: TRBV11-2; d_gene: NA; len: 17; abundance: few; j_gene: TRBJ1-1; CDR3aa: CASSSPSGAGKNTEAFF; CDR3nt: TGTGCCAGCAGCTCTCCCTCGGGGGCCGGGAAAAACACTGAAGCTTTCTTT
v_gene: TRBV7-2; d_gene: NA; len: 15; abundance: once; j_gene: TRBJ2-7; CDR3aa: CASSSRPGTLDEQYF; CDR3nt: TGTGCCAGCAGCTCTCGACCCGGGACACTCGACGAGCAGTACTTC
v_gene: TRBV30; d_gene: NA; len: 15; abundance: NA; j_gene: TRBJ2-5; CDR3aa: CAWSVHGPRRETQYF; CDR3nt: TGTGCCTGGAGTGTACATGGGCCCCGCCGGGAGACCCAGTACTTC
v_gene: TRBV12-3/TRBV12-4; d_gene: TRBD2; len: 16; abundance: NA; j_gene: TRBJ2-1; CDR3aa: CASREGLRGGGNEQFF; CDR3nt: TGTGCCAGCAGGGAAGGTCTCCGCGGCGGGGGCAATGAGCAGTTCTTC
v_gene: TRBV5-1; d_gene: TRBD1; len: 15; abundance: NA; j_gene: TRBJ1-2; CDR3aa: CASSFGDRAYDGYTF; CDR3nt: TGCGCCAGCAGCTTTGGTGACAGGGCATACGATGGCTACACCTTC
v_gene: TRBV12-3/TRBV12-4; d_gene: TRBD1; len: 14; abundance: NA; j_gene: TRBJ1-6; CDR3aa: CASSLSGGDSPLHF; CDR3nt: TGTGCCAGCAGTTTATCAGGGGGCGATTCACCCCTCCACTTT
v_gene: TRBV2; d_gene: NA; len: 13; abundance: NA; j_gene: TRBJ2-3; CDR3aa: CASSEGGVDTQYF; CDR3nt: TGTGCCAGCAGTGAAGGGGGTGTAGATACGCAGTATTTT
v_gene: TRBV20-1; d_gene: TRBD2; len: 17; abundance: NA; j_gene: TRBJ2-7; CDR3aa: CSARDSAWTSGSYEQYF; CDR3nt: TGCAGTGCTAGAGATTCCGCTTGGACTAGCGGATCCTACGAGCAGTACTTC
v_gene: TRBV6-5; d_gene: NA; len: 14; abundance: NA; j_gene: TRBJ1-5; CDR3aa: CASSLTPVGQPQHF; CDR3nt: TGTGCCAGCAGTTTGACCCCCGTGGGTCAGCCCCAGCATTTT